These 5 T cell receptor beta chains were sequenced from one sample in a study of blood T cell repertoires in COVID-19. The table came from immunoSEQ multiplex PCR; TCRdb's copy has only in-frame clones and leaves some out. Among 60,000 to 75,000 clones listed, around 90% were seen once. Material for sequencing was peripheral blood. The receptor set was obtained from a woman in her forties or fifties with COVID-19, enrolled during active disease.

The chain is built from TRBV24-1 and TRBJ2-3, with 12 bases fitting TRBD2. Germline V gives CDR1 KGHDR, CDR2 SFDVKD. The CDR3 runs to 17 residues. The ends lost 4 bases at V and 2 bases at J; junction bases unmatched: 6. The CDR3 reads CATSEPTSGRPTDTQYF. The CDR3 nucleotides read TGTGCCACCAGTGAGCCCACTAGCGGGAGGCCCACAGATACGCAGTATTTT.

This sequence joins TRBV11-2 and TRBJ2-1, with unresolved D. Trimming removed 1 base at V and 3 bases at J, with 4 bases between. CDR3 size: 13 residues. Germline V gene sequence: CDR1 SGHAT, CDR2 FQNNGV. The DNA of the CDR3 is TGTGCCAGCAGCTTAGGCGACTACAATGAGCAGTTCTTC. Its protein product is CASSLGDYNEQFF.

The chain uses TRBV9 and TRBJ2-1, with TRBD2 identical over 10 bases. The CDR3 contains 17 residues. Germline V gene data show CDR1 as SGDLS and CDR2 as YYNGEE. Trimming at V came to 0 bases and at J to 6 bases, leaving 9 bases not matched to a gene. CDR3 nucleotides: TGTGCCAGCAGCGTAGTAGGTAGCGGGAGGATGGCCAATGAGCAGTTCTTC. Translated, it gives CASSVVGSGRMANEQFF.

V usage is TRBV7-3 and J usage is TRBJ2-7; a possible D gene is TRBD1 (6 bases). The V and J ends lost 1 base and 6 bases respectively, with 16 bases between them. The CDR3 sequence is 15 residues long. Germline CDR1 reads SGHTA; CDR2 reads FQGTGA. Written as DNA, the CDR3 is TGTGCCAGCAGCTTAATCCCGAGGGGGTATGGCGAGCAGTACTTC. Translating it yields CASSLIPRGYGEQYF.

This rearrangement joins TRBV6-2 or TRBV6-3 to TRBJ2-1, with 7 positions matching TRBD1. Germline trimming cut 4 bases from V and 6 bases from J; bases unmatched to any gene: 9. Germline loops: CDR1 MNHEY, CDR2 SVGEGT. This CDR3 is 15 amino acids long. CDR3 in DNA: TGTGCCAGCAGTTTTGGACAGGCCGAGGGCAATGAGCAGTTCTTC. Translation: CASSFGQAEGNEQFF.